A selection of T cell receptor beta chains follows, all from one sample in a study of cytomegalovirus exposure and HLA in healthy donors. TCRdb's table, derived via immunoSEQ multiplex PCR, lists solely in-frame clones and lacks some. Of 120,000 or so clones in the sample, around four fifths are singletons; the top ten hold roughly 10%. Material for sequencing was PBMCs. Receptor source: a male donor in good health and CMV-seropositive. CDR3s include the opening cysteine and the closing phenylalanine or tryptophan. Each record gives: CDR3 protein, CDR3 DNA, V gene, clone size, D gene, J gene. D genes are given only for firm matches. For some rows the clone size is stated as once, few or many, or as a class when expanded; others skip it.

cdr3_aa: CAISKGDGYTF; cdr3_nt: TGTGCCATCAGCAAGGGGGATGGCTACACCTTC; v_call: TRBV10-3; clone_size: NA; d_call: NA; j_call: TRBJ1-2
cdr3_aa: CASSLRTGRAFF; cdr3_nt: TGTGCCAGCAGTCTCCGGACAGGGAGAGCTTTCTTT; v_call: TRBV28; clone_size: NA; d_call: TRBD1; j_call: TRBJ1-1
cdr3_aa: CASSLGGADTEAFF; cdr3_nt: TGTGCCAGCAGCTTAGGAGGGGCGGACACTGAAGCTTTCTTT; v_call: TRBV7-3; clone_size: NA; d_call: NA; j_call: TRBJ1-1
cdr3_aa: CASSFPNRGHEADTQYF; cdr3_nt: TGTGCCAGCAGTTTTCCTAACAGGGGGCATGAGGCAGATACGCAGTATTTT; v_call: TRBV28; clone_size: few; d_call: TRBD1; j_call: TRBJ2-3
cdr3_aa: CASSLGQGAEEQYF; cdr3_nt: TGTGCCAGCAGTTTAGGCCAGGGGGCAGAGGAGCAGTACTTC; v_call: TRBV27; clone_size: NA; d_call: TRBD1; j_call: TRBJ2-7
cdr3_aa: CASSQDRGGRSWGYTF; cdr3_nt: TGCGCCAGCAGCCAAGATCGAGGGGGACGGTCCTGGGGCTACACCTTC; v_call: TRBV4-3; clone_size: few; d_call: NA; j_call: TRBJ1-2
cdr3_aa: CAWSVMADFYEQYF; cdr3_nt: TGTGCCTGGAGTGTAATGGCGGACTTCTACGAGCAGTACTTC; v_call: TRBV30; clone_size: NA; d_call: NA; j_call: TRBJ2-7
cdr3_aa: CASRRRQGKKSSNQPQHF; cdr3_nt: TGTGCCTCGAGGCGACGGCAGGGGAAGAAGAGTAGCAATCAGCCCCAGCATTTT; v_call: TRBV28; clone_size: NA; d_call: NA; j_call: TRBJ1-5
cdr3_aa: CASSWGAYNEQFF; cdr3_nt: TGTGCCAGCAGCTGGGGAGCCTACAATGAGCAGTTCTTC; v_call: TRBV5-6; clone_size: NA; d_call: NA; j_call: TRBJ2-1
cdr3_aa: CASSDRLVETQYF; cdr3_nt: TGTGCCAGCAGCGATCGACTGGTGGAGACCCAGTACTTC; v_call: TRBV6-1; clone_size: NA; d_call: NA; j_call: TRBJ2-5
cdr3_aa: CASSDPAGGSYEQYF; cdr3_nt: TGTGCCAGCAGTGACCCCGCAGGGGGTTCCTACGAGCAGTACTTC; v_call: TRBV2; clone_size: NA; d_call: TRBD1; j_call: TRBJ2-7
cdr3_aa: CASSGEPHGGTIYF; cdr3_nt: TGTGCCAGCAGTGGGGAGCCCCACGGGGGCACCATATATTTT; v_call: TRBV9; clone_size: NA; d_call: NA; j_call: TRBJ1-3
cdr3_aa: CASSARDSPYEQYF; cdr3_nt: TGTGCCAGCAGCGCCCGGGACTCCCCCTACGAGCAGTACTTC; v_call: TRBV9; clone_size: NA; d_call: NA; j_call: TRBJ2-7
cdr3_aa: CASRDPGGVSGNTIYF; cdr3_nt: TGTGCCAGCAGGGACCCAGGGGGTGTCTCTGGAAACACCATATATTTT; v_call: TRBV7-2; clone_size: NA; d_call: TRBD1; j_call: TRBJ1-3
cdr3_aa: CASSLSGRGEQYF; cdr3_nt: TGTGCCAGCAGCTTAAGCGGGAGGGGCGAGCAGTACTTC; v_call: TRBV7-2; clone_size: NA; d_call: TRBD2; j_call: TRBJ2-7
cdr3_aa: CASSWSVKRGSYEQYF; cdr3_nt: TGTGCCAGCAGCTGGTCGGTAAAGCGGGGCTCCTACGAGCAGTACTTC; v_call: TRBV7-9; clone_size: NA; d_call: TRBD2; j_call: TRBJ2-7
cdr3_aa: CASSLRTGAVRAEAFF; cdr3_nt: TGTGCCAGCAGTCTACGGACAGGGGCAGTAAGGGCTGAAGCTTTCTTT; v_call: TRBV27; clone_size: NA; d_call: TRBD1; j_call: TRBJ1-1
cdr3_aa: CATRETAAYEQYF; cdr3_nt: TGTGCCACCAGAGAGACAGCAGCCTACGAGCAGTACTTC; v_call: TRBV28; clone_size: NA; d_call: NA; j_call: TRBJ2-7
cdr3_aa: CASGGRTGGGAFF; cdr3_nt: TGTGCCAGCGGTGGTAGGACAGGGGGAGGAGCTTTCTTT; v_call: TRBV9; clone_size: NA; d_call: TRBD1; j_call: TRBJ1-1
cdr3_aa: CASSYPGIAEAFF; cdr3_nt: TGTGCCAGCAGTTACCCAGGGATAGCTGAAGCTTTCTTT; v_call: TRBV28; clone_size: NA; d_call: NA; j_call: TRBJ1-1
cdr3_aa: CASSLIGGAKNSQYF; cdr3_nt: TGTGCCAGCAGTTTGATAGGGGGAGCCAAAAACAGTCAGTACTTC; v_call: TRBV27; clone_size: NA; d_call: NA; j_call: TRBJ2-4
cdr3_aa: CPDRRTSGPTSGSLSYNEQFF; cdr3_nt: TGTCCCGACCGGAGGACCTCAGGGCCTACTAGCGGGAGTCTTTCCTACAATGAGCAGTTCTTC; v_call: TRBV27; clone_size: NA; d_call: TRBD2; j_call: TRBJ2-1
cdr3_aa: CASSPVSNTGELFF; cdr3_nt: TGTGCCAGCTCACCAGTGAGCAACACCGGGGAGCTGTTTTTT; v_call: TRBV18; clone_size: NA; d_call: NA; j_call: TRBJ2-2
cdr3_aa: CASTRSGQGTDTQYF; cdr3_nt: TGTGCCAGTACGCGATCGGGACAAGGGACAGATACGCAGTATTTT; v_call: TRBV19; clone_size: NA; d_call: NA; j_call: TRBJ2-3
cdr3_aa: CASSLGGAVNQETQYF; cdr3_nt: TGTGCCAGCAGCTTGGGTGGGGCTGTGAACCAGGAGACCCAGTACTTC; v_call: TRBV5-5; clone_size: once; d_call: NA; j_call: TRBJ2-5
cdr3_aa: CATSRDQFNIGLAGHGELFF; cdr3_nt: TGTGCCACCAGCAGAGATCAGTTTAATATAGGACTAGCGGGTCACGGGGAGCTGTTTTTT; v_call: TRBV15; clone_size: once; d_call: TRBD2; j_call: TRBJ2-2
cdr3_aa: CASSPGGYQETQYF; cdr3_nt: TGTGCCAGCAGCCCGGGAGGGTACCAAGAGACCCAGTACTTC; v_call: TRBV5-5; clone_size: NA; d_call: TRBD2; j_call: TRBJ2-5
cdr3_aa: CASSLNQPQHF; cdr3_nt: TGTGCCAGCAGCCTGAATCAGCCCCAGCATTTT; v_call: TRBV7-6; clone_size: NA; d_call: NA; j_call: TRBJ1-5
cdr3_aa: CASSPEPGTGELFF; cdr3_nt: TGTGCCAGCAGCCCCGAACCAGGCACCGGGGAGCTGTTTTTT; v_call: TRBV5-5; clone_size: few; d_call: NA; j_call: TRBJ2-2
cdr3_aa: CASSQGGTSSYEQYF; cdr3_nt: TGCGCCAGCAGCCAAGGCGGGACTAGCTCGTACGAGCAGTACTTC; v_call: TRBV4-1; clone_size: NA; d_call: TRBD2; j_call: TRBJ2-7
cdr3_aa: CASSTDPSSYEQYF; cdr3_nt: TGTGCCAGCAGCACAGACCCCAGCTCCTACGAGCAGTACTTC; v_call: TRBV7-2; clone_size: few; d_call: NA; j_call: TRBJ2-7
cdr3_aa: CASSLSADWTYEQYF; cdr3_nt: TGTGCCAGCAGTTTATCAGCGGATTGGACCTACGAGCAGTACTTC; v_call: TRBV27; clone_size: once; d_call: NA; j_call: TRBJ2-7
cdr3_aa: CSARDRGPYFF; cdr3_nt: TGCAGTGCTAGAGACAGGGGGCCCTACTTCTTC; v_call: TRBV20-1; clone_size: few; d_call: TRBD1; j_call: TRBJ1-2
cdr3_aa: CASSWGRREQYF; cdr3_nt: TGTGCCAGCAGCTGGGGGAGGCGCGAGCAGTACTTC; v_call: TRBV7-8; clone_size: once; d_call: NA; j_call: TRBJ2-7
cdr3_aa: CASSLEAGTSGTGELFF; cdr3_nt: TGTGCCAGCAGCTTAGAAGCCGGGACTAGTGGCACCGGGGAGCTGTTTTTT; v_call: TRBV7-6; clone_size: NA; d_call: TRBD2; j_call: TRBJ2-2
cdr3_aa: CASREGLAGYNEQFF; cdr3_nt: TGTGCCAGCAGGGAGGGACTAGCGGGCTACAATGAGCAGTTCTTC; v_call: TRBV28; clone_size: NA; d_call: TRBD2; j_call: TRBJ2-1
cdr3_aa: CASSLLTPGGSTEAFF; cdr3_nt: TGTGCCAGCAGTTTATTGACCCCGGGGGGATCCACTGAAGCTTTCTTT; v_call: TRBV27; clone_size: NA; d_call: NA; j_call: TRBJ1-1
cdr3_aa: CSVKRAGQTYGYTF; cdr3_nt: TGCAGCGTCAAAAGGGCGGGACAGACCTATGGCTACACCTTC; v_call: TRBV29-1; clone_size: NA; d_call: TRBD1; j_call: TRBJ1-2
cdr3_aa: CASSRLAESTDTQYF; cdr3_nt: TGCGCCAGCAGCAGACTAGCAGAAAGCACAGATACGCAGTATTTT; v_call: TRBV5-1; clone_size: NA; d_call: TRBD2; j_call: TRBJ2-3
cdr3_aa: CASSRTGGPMSQETQYF; cdr3_nt: TGTGCCAGCAGCCGGACGGGAGGCCCTATGAGCCAAGAGACCCAGTACTTC; v_call: TRBV14; clone_size: NA; d_call: TRBD2; j_call: TRBJ2-5
cdr3_aa: CASSLSGRRNEQFF; cdr3_nt: TGTGCCAGCAGTTTATCCGGGAGACGGAATGAGCAGTTCTTC; v_call: TRBV27; clone_size: NA; d_call: NA; j_call: TRBJ2-1